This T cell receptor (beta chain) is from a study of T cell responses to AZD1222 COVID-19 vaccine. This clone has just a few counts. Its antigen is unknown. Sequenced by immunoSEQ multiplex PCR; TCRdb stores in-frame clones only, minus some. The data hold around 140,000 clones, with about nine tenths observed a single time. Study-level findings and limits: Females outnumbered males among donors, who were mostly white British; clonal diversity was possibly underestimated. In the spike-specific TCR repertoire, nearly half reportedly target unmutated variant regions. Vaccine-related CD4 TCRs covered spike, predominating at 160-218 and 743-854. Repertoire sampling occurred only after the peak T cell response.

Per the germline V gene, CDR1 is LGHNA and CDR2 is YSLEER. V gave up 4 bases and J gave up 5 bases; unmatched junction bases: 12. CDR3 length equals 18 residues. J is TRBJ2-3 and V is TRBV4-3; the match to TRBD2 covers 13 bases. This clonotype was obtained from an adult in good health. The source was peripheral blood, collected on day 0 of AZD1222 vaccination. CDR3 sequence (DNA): TGCGCCAGCAGCCTGACTAGCGGGGGGCACTTCTCGGGAGATACGCAGTATTTT. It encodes CASSLTSGGHFSGDTQYF.